The 10 T cell receptor beta chains presented below share a single source sample, sequenced in a study of OX40 agonist ivuxolimab in advanced cancers. Libraries came from the immunoSEQ multiplex PCR assay. The source is immuneACCESS, and TCRdb retained only in-frame sequences with V and J called. Part of the clones is not carried over; for the studies checked, unresolved V genes explain less than half of this, and the remainder is unexplained. In this sample the table shows 11,000 to 15,000 clones, over 85% of which occur a single time. Of the sample, 20% to 25% falls within the top ten clones. The source material was CD4+ or CD8+ T cells sorted from blood, sampled in a trial of the OX40 agonist ivuxolimab. Every receptor here comes from an adult with an advanced solid tumor such as melanoma, head and neck, liver or kidney cancer.

The V gene is TRBV5-1, the J gene TRBJ1-3; 7 positions match TRBD1. Germline CDR1 is SGHRS and CDR2 is YFSETQ. The V gene end was trimmed by 7 bases and the J gene end by 2 bases; junction bases not matched to a gene: 12. CDR3 length: 16 amino acids. The CDR3 loop reads CASGDDTGDTGNTIYF. The CDR3 DNA sequence: TGCGCCAGCGGAGACGACACAGGGGACACTGGAAACACCATATATTTT.

This rearrangement joins TRBV9 to TRBJ2-7; D perhaps matches TRBD2 (6 bases). The V gene lost 3 bases and the J gene lost 2 bases, with 12 bases spanning the gap. Looked up from germline, CDR1 is SGDLS and CDR2 is YYNGEE. The CDR3 length is 14 residues. The CDR3 sequence: CASSDRDSPYEQYF. CDR3 in DNA: TGTGCCAGCAGCGACCGGGACTCACCCTACGAGCAGTACTTC.

The chain uses TRBV5-8 and TRBJ2-3, with a tentative D call TRBD2 (6 bases). V was trimmed by 4 bases and J by 0 bases, leaving 9 bases between them. The CDR3 covers 14 residues. In germline, CDR1 is SGHTS, CDR2 YDEGEE. The CDR3, as DNA: TGTGCCAGCAGCGTGAGCGGGAGCACAGATACGCAGTATTTT. This sequence encodes CASSVSGSTDTQYF.

This clone was seen just once. The rearrangement links TRBV4-1 to TRBJ1-2, with D hard to call. The CDR3 sequence is 15 residues long. Trimming left V 1 base short and J 0 bases short, with 9 bases between. Looked up from germline, CDR1 is MGHRA and CDR2 is YSYEKL. CDR3 in amino acids: CASSQVVGANYGYTF. The CDR3 DNA reads TGCGCCAGCAGCCAAGTGGTAGGTGCTAACTATGGCTACACCTTC.

The rearrangement joins TRBV4-3 to TRBJ1-2, with D possibly TRBD1 on 5 matching bases. There are 18 residues in the CDR3. The germline V gene encodes CDR1 LGHNA and CDR2 YSLEER. V was trimmed by 0 bases and J by 7 bases, leaving 24 bases between them. CDR3 sequence (DNA): TGCGCCAGCAGCCAAGATCGCCCTATGGACACGAGTATTGGTGGCTACACCTTC. Translation: CASSQDRPMDTSIGGYTF.

The chain recombines TRBV5-6 with TRBJ2-5, with 10 bases fitting TRBD2. The length of the CDR3 is 14 residues. With 2 bases clipped from V and 4 bases from J, the junction kept 2 bases outside the gene matches. Germline CDR1 reads SGHDT; CDR2 reads YYEEEE. CDR3 sequence reads: CASSFASGRETQYF. CDR3 DNA sequence: TGTGCCAGCAGCTTCGCTAGCGGGAGAGAGACCCAGTACTTC.

V and J are TRBV28 and TRBJ1-5, with D hard to call. V was clipped by 2 bases and J by 4 bases, with 3 bases between them. This CDR3 spans 12 amino acids. CDR1 is MDHEN and CDR2 is SYDVKM in the germline V gene. The CDR3 region is CASSLVNQPQHF. The CDR3 bases are TGTGCCAGCAGTTTAGTTAATCAGCCCCAGCATTTT.

This sequence joins TRBV27 and TRBJ2-5; 11 bases align to TRBD1. The V gene's germline CDR1 is MNHEY and CDR2 SMNVEV (reference sequence). Trimming cost V 6 bases and J 2 bases; bases outside gene matches: 11. The CDR3 covers 17 residues. The CDR3 protein is CASSGQGAGSPQETQYF. CDR3 coding DNA: TGTGCCAGCAGCGGACAGGGGGCTGGTTCTCCGCAAGAGACCCAGTACTTC.

This clone was seen only once. The chain is built from TRBV5-1 and TRBJ2-2; no reliable D call. The length of the CDR3 is 14 residues. The germline CDR1 and CDR2 sequences are SGHRS and YFSETQ. Trimming pared 0 bases from V and 3 bases from J, leaving 6 bases between. The CDR3 protein is CASSLGAYTGELFF. DNA for the CDR3: TGCGCCAGCAGCTTGGGTGCTTACACCGGGGAGCTGTTTTTT.

The chain carries TRBV5-4 and TRBJ1-1, with unresolved D. The CDR3 totals 12 residues. Per the germline V gene, CDR1 is SGHNT and CDR2 is YYREEE (reference sequence). V was trimmed by 0 bases and J by 5 bases, leaving 5 bases between them. CDR3 amino acids: CASSLDSTEAFF. CDR3 DNA: TGTGCCAGCAGCTTGGACAGTACTGAAGCTTTCTTT.